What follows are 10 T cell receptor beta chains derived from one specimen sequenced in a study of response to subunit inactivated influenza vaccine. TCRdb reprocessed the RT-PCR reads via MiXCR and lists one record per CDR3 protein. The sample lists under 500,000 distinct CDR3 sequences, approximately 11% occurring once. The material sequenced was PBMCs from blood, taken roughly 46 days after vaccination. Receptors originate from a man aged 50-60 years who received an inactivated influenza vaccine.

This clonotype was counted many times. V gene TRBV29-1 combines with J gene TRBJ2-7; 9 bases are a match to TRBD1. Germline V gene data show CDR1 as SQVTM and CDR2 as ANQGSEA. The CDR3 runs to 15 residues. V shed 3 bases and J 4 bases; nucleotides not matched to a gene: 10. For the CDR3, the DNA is TGCAGCGTTGAGGCCGAGGGGACAGGGTCATACGAGCAGTACTTC. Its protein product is CSVEAEGTGSYEQYF.

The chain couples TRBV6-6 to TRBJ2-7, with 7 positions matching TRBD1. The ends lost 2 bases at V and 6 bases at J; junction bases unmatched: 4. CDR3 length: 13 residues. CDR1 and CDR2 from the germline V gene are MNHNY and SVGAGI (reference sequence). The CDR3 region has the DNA TGTGCCAGCAGTTACACACAGGGGTCCGAGCAGTACTTC. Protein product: CASSYTQGSEQYF.

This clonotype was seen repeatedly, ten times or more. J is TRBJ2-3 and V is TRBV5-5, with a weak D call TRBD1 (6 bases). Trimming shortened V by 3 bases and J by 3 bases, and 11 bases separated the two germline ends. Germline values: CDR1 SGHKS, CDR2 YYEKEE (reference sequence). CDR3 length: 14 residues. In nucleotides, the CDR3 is TGTGCCAGCAGCTACAGGGTTCTGACAGATACGCAGTATTTT. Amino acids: CASSYRVLTDTQYF.

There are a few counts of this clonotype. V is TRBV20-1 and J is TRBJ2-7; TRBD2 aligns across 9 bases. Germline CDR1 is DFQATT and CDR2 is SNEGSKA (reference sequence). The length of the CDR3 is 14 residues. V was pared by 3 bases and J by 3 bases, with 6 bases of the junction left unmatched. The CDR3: CSASLAGKVYEQYF. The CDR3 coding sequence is TGCAGTGCTAGCCTAGCGGGGAAAGTCTACGAGCAGTACTTC.

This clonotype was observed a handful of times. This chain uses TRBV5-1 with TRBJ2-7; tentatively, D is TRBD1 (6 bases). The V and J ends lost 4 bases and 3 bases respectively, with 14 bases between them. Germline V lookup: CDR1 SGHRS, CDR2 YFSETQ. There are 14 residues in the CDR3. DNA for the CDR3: TGCGCCAGCAGCCCGGGACATTCGAACTACGAGCAGTACTTC. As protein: CASSPGHSNYEQYF.

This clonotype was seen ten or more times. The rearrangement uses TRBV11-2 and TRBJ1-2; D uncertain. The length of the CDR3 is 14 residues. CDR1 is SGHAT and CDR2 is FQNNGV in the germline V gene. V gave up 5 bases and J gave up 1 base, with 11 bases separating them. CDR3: CASSRDEYNYGYTF. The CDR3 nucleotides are TGTGCCAGCAGCCGTGACGAGTATAACTATGGCTACACCTTC.

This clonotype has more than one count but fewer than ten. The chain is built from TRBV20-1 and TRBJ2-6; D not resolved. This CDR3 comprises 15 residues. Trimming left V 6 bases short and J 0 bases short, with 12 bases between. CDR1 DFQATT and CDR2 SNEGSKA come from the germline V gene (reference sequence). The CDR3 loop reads CSASGFGSGANVLTF. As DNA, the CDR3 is TGCAGTGCCTCTGGTTTTGGCTCTGGGGCCAACGTCCTGACTTTC.

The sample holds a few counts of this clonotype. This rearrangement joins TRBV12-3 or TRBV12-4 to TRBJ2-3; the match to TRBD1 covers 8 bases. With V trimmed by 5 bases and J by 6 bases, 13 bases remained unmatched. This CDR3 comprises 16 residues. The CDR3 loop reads CASSPKMSPGGDTQYF. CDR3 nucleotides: TGTGCCAGCAGTCCGAAAATGAGCCCAGGGGGCGATACGCAGTATTTT.

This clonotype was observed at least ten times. Written as DNA, the CDR3 is TGTGCCAGCAAATGGAGATCTAACACCGGGGAGCTGTTTTTT. This codes for CASKWRSNTGELFF. This chain connects TRBV28 to TRBJ2-2, with D unresolved. Germline V lookup: CDR1 MDHEN, CDR2 SYDVKM. V shed 7 bases and J shed 2 bases, with 11 bases lying between them. The CDR3 consists of 14 residues.

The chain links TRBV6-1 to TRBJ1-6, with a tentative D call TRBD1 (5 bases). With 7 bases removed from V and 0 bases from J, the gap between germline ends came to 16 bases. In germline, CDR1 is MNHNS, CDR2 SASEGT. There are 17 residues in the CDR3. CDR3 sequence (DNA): TGTGCCAGCACTCTTCGGCAGGGTAGCTCCTATAATTCACCCCTCCACTTT. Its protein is CASTLRQGSSYNSPLHF.